This is a list of T cell receptor beta chains from one sample in a study of shared T cell receptors in the human thymus. The method was immunoSEQ multiplex PCR; TCRdb's version includes in-frame clones alone and lacks a portion of them. This table has about 380,000 clones, 95% appearing once. The sample consisted of thymocytes. The receptors were sampled from a human donor. The CDR3 runs from the conserved cysteine through the conserved F or W. A D gene is named only where the DNA matches it firmly. A clone size is listed for some rows: how often the clone was seen (once, few, many), or a class if it is expanded.

TRBV7-9,.,TRBJ2-3,.,CASSLTESATDTQYF,TGTGCCAGCAGCTTGACAGAAAGTGCCACAGATACGCAGTATTTT
TRBV28,.,TRBJ2-7,.,CASSLFRGHDEQYF,TGTGCCAGCAGTTTATTCAGGGGCCACGACGAGCAGTACTTC
TRBV6-1,.,TRBJ1-3,.,CASRSRGGFGNTIYF,TGTGCCAGCAGGAGCAGAGGGGGATTCGGAAACACCATATATTTT
TRBV28,.,TRBJ1-2,TRBD1,CASSFTDRANYGYTF,TGTGCCAGCAGTTTCACGGACAGGGCCAACTATGGCTACACCTTC
TRBV27,.,TRBJ2-6,.,CASSFSTSGANVLTF,TGTGCCAGCAGTTTTTCGACTTCTGGGGCCAACGTCCTGACTTTC
TRBV27,.,TRBJ2-7,TRBD1,CASSSSTGDYEQYF,TGTGCCAGCAGTTCCTCGACAGGGGACTACGAGCAGTACTTC
TRBV7-9,.,TRBJ2-7,.,CASSDEGRGNGPYEQYF,TGTGCCAGCAGCGACGAAGGAAGGGGAAATGGCCCCTACGAGCAGTACTTC
TRBV27,.,TRBJ2-7,.,CASSSRESSYEQYF,TGTGCCAGCAGTAGCAGGGAATCGTCCTACGAGCAGTACTTC
TRBV28,.,TRBJ1-2,TRBD1,CASGSGTGIRFYGYTF,TGTGCCAGCGGATCCGGGACAGGGATCCGCTTCTATGGCTACACCTTC
TRBV11-2,.,TRBJ2-3,TRBD2,CASRERSGVPDTQYF,TGTGCCAGCAGAGAAAGAAGCGGGGTTCCAGATACGCAGTATTTT
TRBV9,.,TRBJ1-6,.,CASSVEGARVDSPLHF,TGTGCCAGCAGCGTAGAAGGGGCGCGAGTCGATTCACCCCTCCACTTT
TRBV6-5,.,TRBJ2-7,TRBD1,CASSKDRGKGYEQYF,TGTGCCAGCAGCAAGGACAGGGGAAAGGGGTACGAGCAGTACTTC
TRBV27,.,TRBJ1-2,TRBD1,CASSPRTGTANYGYTF,TGTGCCAGCAGTCCCCGGACAGGGACCGCTAACTATGGCTACACCTTC
TRBV4-1,.,TRBJ2-1,.,CASSHHPTSSYNEQFF,TGCGCCAGCAGCCACCACCCCACGAGCTCCTACAATGAGCAGTTCTTC
TRBV10-3,.,TRBJ1-2,TRBD1,CAISESETGIDGYTF,TGTGCCATCAGTGAGTCAGAGACAGGGATTGATGGCTACACCTTC
TRBV9,.,TRBJ2-1,.,CASSTPSGGYNEQFF,TGTGCCAGCAGCACCCCTTCTGGAGGTTACAATGAGCAGTTCTTC
TRBV2,.,TRBJ1-5,.,CASSERDHRGQPQHF,TGTGCCAGCAGTGAAAGGGACCATAGGGGTCAGCCCCAGCATTTT
TRBV28,.,TRBJ2-7,.,CASSFQDILSYEQYF,TGTGCCAGCAGTTTCCAGGACATTCTCTCCTACGAGCAGTACTTC
TRBV11-2,.,TRBJ2-7,.,CASSLERGWQGPYEQYF,TGTGCCAGCAGCTTAGAGCGTGGGTGGCAGGGCCCCTACGAGCAGTACTTC
TRBV5-6,.,TRBJ2-7,.,CASSPEGEGPYEQYF,TGTGCCAGCAGCCCGGAGGGAGAGGGTCCCTACGAGCAGTACTTC
TRBV2,.,TRBJ2-7,.,CASSGDFHEQYF,TGTGCCAGCAGTGGGGACTTTCACGAGCAGTACTTC
TRBV27,.,TRBJ2-7,.,CASSTKASLPYEQYF,TGTGCCAGCAGTACCAAAGCTAGCCTCCCCTACGAGCAGTACTTC
TRBV2,.,TRBJ2-7,TRBD1,CASSPRDRSHEQYF,TGTGCCAGCAGTCCCCGGGACAGGTCGCACGAGCAGTACTTC
TRBV15,.,TRBJ1-1,.,CATSRVALNTEAFF,TGTGCCACCAGCAGAGTTGCCCTGAACACTGAAGCTTTCTTT
TRBV28,.,TRBJ1-1,.,CASSLSWVSQAFF,TGTGCCAGCAGTTTAAGTTGGGTTTCACAAGCTTTCTTT
TRBV11-2,.,TRBJ2-2,.,CASSFGPRVGTGELFF,TGTGCCAGCAGCTTTGGTCCCAGGGTGGGCACCGGGGAGCTGTTTTTT
TRBV4-2,.,TRBJ1-6,.,CASSHRARPLHF,TGTGCCAGCAGCCACAGGGCTAGGCCCCTCCACTTT
TRBV19,.,TRBJ1-2,TRBD1,CASSIGTGVGYTF,TGTGCCAGTAGTATCGGGACAGGGGTTGGCTACACCTTC
TRBV6-5,.,TRBJ1-1,.,CASSFLIGTEKAFF,TGTGCCAGCAGCTTCTTGATAGGGACGGAAAAAGCTTTCTTT
TRBV25-1,once,TRBJ2-6,TRBD1,CASSSGQGPGANVLTF,TGTGCCAGCAGCTCGGGACAGGGGCCTGGGGCCAACGTCCTGACTTTT
TRBV15,.,TRBJ2-1,.,CATSTWAGSGNAYNEQFF,TGTGCCACCAGCACTTGGGCCGGCTCTGGAAACGCCTACAATGAGCAGTTCTTC
TRBV20-1,.,TRBJ2-1,.,CSARPRREQFF,TGCAGTGCTAGGCCCAGGCGTGAGCAGTTCTTC
TRBV7-2,.,TRBJ2-1,.,CASSTPLGRTGNEQFF,TGTGCCAGCAGCACCCCTCTGGGGAGGACGGGGAATGAGCAGTTCTTC
TRBV30,.,TRBJ2-7,TRBD2,CAWSVLAGGTYEQYF,TGTGCCTGGAGTGTACTAGCGGGAGGAACCTACGAGCAGTACTTC
TRBV6-5,.,TRBJ1-5,.,CASSYHGPHQPQHF,TGTGCCAGCAGTTACCATGGACCTCATCAGCCCCAGCATTTT
TRBV28,.,TRBJ1-3,.,CASRVNSGNTIYF,TGTGCCAGCCGGGTCAACTCTGGAAACACCATATATTTT
TRBV27,.,TRBJ2-1,.,CASSGGGNEQFF,TGTGCCAGCAGTGGCGGAGGGAATGAGCAGTTCTTC
TRBV10-1,.,TRBJ1-3,.,CASPPGGPHSGNTIYF,TGCGCCAGCCCCCCTGGGGGGCCCCACTCTGGAAACACCATATATTTT
TRBV2,.,TRBJ2-1,TRBD1,CASPGQGAYNEQFF,TGTGCCAGCCCGGGACAGGGGGCCTACAATGAGCAGTTCTTC
TRBV4-2,few,TRBJ1-5,.,CASSQDRRSNQPQHF,TGTGCCAGCAGCCAAGACAGGAGAAGCAATCAGCCCCAGCATTTT
TRBV20-1,.,TRBJ1-1,.,CRPRENTEAFF,TGCAGACCCCGGGAGAACACTGAAGCTTTCTTT
TRBV10-1,.,TRBJ2-1,TRBD2,CASSEPGLAGRNDYNEQFF,TGCGCCAGCAGTGAGCCCGGACTAGCGGGGAGAAATGACTACAATGAGCAGTTCTTC
TRBV25-1,.,TRBJ2-1,.,CASGSDREAENEQFF,TGTGCCAGCGGTTCTGACAGGGAGGCTGAGAATGAGCAGTTCTTC
TRBV4-2,.,TRBJ2-1,.,CASSQDASTGNEQFF,TGTGCCAGCAGCCAAGACGCTAGCACGGGCAATGAGCAGTTCTTC
TRBV10-3,.,TRBJ1-1,TRBD1,CAISDSQQGDTEAFF,TGTGCCATCAGCGACTCCCAACAGGGGGACACTGAAGCTTTCTTT
TRBV30,.,TRBJ1-3,.,CAWSLKKGVRNTIYF,TGTGCCTGGAGTCTCAAAAAGGGGGTTCGAAACACCATATATTTT
TRBV27,few,TRBJ1-1,.,CASLPGHGFTEAFF,TGTGCCAGCCTACCGGGCCATGGTTTCACTGAAGCTTTCTTT
TRBV19,.,TRBJ2-6,.,CASSVPENGPTRRVTVLTF,TGTGCCAGTAGTGTCCCGGAGAATGGACCCACCAGAAGAGTAACCGTCCTGACTTTC
TRBV6-5,.,TRBJ2-7,.,CASSYSSGISSYEQYF,TGTGCCAGCAGTTACTCGTCCGGGATTAGCTCCTACGAGCAGTACTTC
TRBV4-1,.,TRBJ1-1,TRBD1,CASSQDRFVGTGEGTEAFF,TGCGCCAGCAGCCAAGATAGGTTTGTGGGGACAGGGGAGGGCACTGAAGCTTTCTTT
TRBV28,.,TRBJ2-1,TRBD2,CASRGLAGTYNEQFF,TGTGCCAGCCGGGGACTAGCGGGAACCTACAATGAGCAGTTCTTC
TRBV11-2,once,TRBJ1-2,.,CASSLVRGAEYGYTF,TGTGCCAGCAGCTTAGTGCGGGGGGCGGAATATGGCTACACCTTC
TRBV30,.,TRBJ2-1,.,CAWSRRAWDEQFF,TGTGCCTGGAGCAGGAGGGCTTGGGATGAGCAGTTCTTC
TRBV28,.,TRBJ2-5,TRBD2,CASRSRLAGGETQYF,TGTGCCAGCAGAAGTAGGCTAGCGGGAGGAGAGACCCAGTACTTC
TRBV7-6,once,TRBJ1-1,.,CASVPWDTEAFF,TGTGCCAGCGTGCCTTGGGACACTGAAGCTTTCTTT
TRBV7-6,.,TRBJ2-7,TRBD1,CASSWGQWYEQYF,TGTGCCAGCAGTTGGGGACAGTGGTACGAGCAGTACTTC
TRBV11-3,.,TRBJ2-2,.,CASSLETGELFF,TGTGCCAGCAGCTTAGAGACCGGGGAGCTGTTTTTT
TRBV5-4,.,TRBJ2-6,.,CASSLVAGANVLTF,TGTGCCAGCAGCTTGGTGGCCGGGGCCAACGTCCTGACTTTC
TRBV7-7,.,TRBJ2-3,.,CASSFRFGADTQYF,TGTGCTAGCAGCTTCCGGTTCGGGGCAGATACGCAGTATTTT
TRBV5-1,once,TRBJ2-7,TRBD1,CASSLAATGAGEQYF,TGCGCCAGCAGCTTGGCGGCGACAGGGGCGGGGGAGCAGTACTTC